The text below deals with one T cell receptor beta chain. Antigen unknown. This entry comes from a study of cytomegalovirus exposure and HLA in healthy donors. On the study more broadly: An early data release held approximately 85 million unique TCRs from HLA-typed donors.

The CDR3 consists of 17 residues. The junction had 11 bases not matched to a gene; V was cut back by 4 bases and J by 3 bases. CDR1 is SGHNT, CDR2 YYREEE, per germline (reference sequence). Findings and caveats of the study: An analysis that came later showed most CMV-associated TCR beta chains appearing HLA-restricted.

Researchers ran the PCR with 60 Vbeta and 13 Jbeta primers. Sequencing was performed with immunoSEQ multiplex PCR; in TCRdb, only in-frame clones are kept and a portion is missing. Found here are about 82,000 clones, about 68% of them singletons; the top ten hold about 22%. The sample consisted of PBMCs. The gene calls are TRBV5-4 and TRBJ2-2, with 8 bases that match TRBD1. This receptor was obtained from a man in his thirties or forties in good health and CMV-seropositive. Here the CDR3 reads CASSTQRTGIDTGELFF. DNA of the CDR3: TGTGCCAGCAGCACCCAAAGGACAGGGATAGACACCGGGGAGCTGTTTTTT.